This is a list of T cell receptor beta chains from one sample in a study of beta chain features in type 1 diabetes. Sequencing was performed with immunoSEQ multiplex PCR; in TCRdb, only in-frame clones are kept and a portion is missing. This table holds 810,000 or so clones, about a sixth found once. Sequencing was carried out using naive CD4+ T cells from blood. These receptors were collected from a woman aged 18-29 years in good health. Each CDR3 is given without its conserved first and last residue.

V gene	J gene	CDR3 protein
TRBV29-1	TRBJ2-3	SVASGQTDTQY
TRBV4-2	TRBJ2-3	ASSQRSAYGTDTQY
TRBV28	TRBJ1-2	ASSRTPDFLANYGYT
TRBV5-1	TRBJ2-3	ASSLGTSGVADTQY
TRBV29-1	TRBJ2-3	SVYLRSSGTQY
TRBV27	TRBJ2-7	ASSKDRISYEQY
TRBV6-1	TRBJ2-5	ASRGGNRGKETQY
TRBV7-9	TRBJ2-7	ASSSTSVPFREQY
TRBV10-3	TRBJ2-7	AIRDGRAPYEQY
TRBV11-2	TRBJ2-4	ASSLDLAGARGIQY
TRBV6-1	TRBJ2-7	ASSWGGLAYEQY
TRBV2	TRBJ2-1	ASSRDRSRNEQF
TRBV4-1	TRBJ1-1	ASSQGTGGNTEAF
TRBV7-9	TRBJ1-2	ASSNLQGARYGYT
TRBV11-2	TRBJ2-7	ASSLGAASGNYEQY
TRBV7-9	TRBJ1-4	ASSYSTGVEKLF
TRBV19	TRBJ2-1	ASSTGDSYNEQF
TRBV6-5	TRBJ1-1	ASSLQGEVEAF
TRBV7-9	TRBJ2-2	ASSTTREMNTGELF
TRBV7-2	TRBJ2-5	ASSLTWLGKTQY
TRBV4-3	TRBJ2-7	ASSPDLGRYEQY
TRBV2	TRBJ1-4	ASRGQGVEKLF
TRBV19	TRBJ2-1	ASTRSRDGEQF